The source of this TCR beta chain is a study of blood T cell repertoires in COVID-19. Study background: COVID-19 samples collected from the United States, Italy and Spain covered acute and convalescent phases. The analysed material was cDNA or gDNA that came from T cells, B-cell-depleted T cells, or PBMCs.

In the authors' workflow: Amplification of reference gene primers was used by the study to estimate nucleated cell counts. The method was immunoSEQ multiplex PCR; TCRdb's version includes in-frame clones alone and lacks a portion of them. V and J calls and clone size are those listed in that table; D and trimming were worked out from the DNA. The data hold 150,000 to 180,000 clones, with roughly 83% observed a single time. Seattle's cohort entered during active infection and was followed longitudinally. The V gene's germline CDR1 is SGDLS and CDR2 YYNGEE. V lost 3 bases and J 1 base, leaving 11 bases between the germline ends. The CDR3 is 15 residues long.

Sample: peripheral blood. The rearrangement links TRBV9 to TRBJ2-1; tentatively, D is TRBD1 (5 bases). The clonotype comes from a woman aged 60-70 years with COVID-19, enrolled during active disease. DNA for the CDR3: TGTGCCAGCAGCGAAACGACAGTGTCCTACAATGAGCAGTTCTTC. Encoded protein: CASSETTVSYNEQFF.